These 8 T cell receptor beta chains came from one sample sequenced in a study of blood T cell repertoires in COVID-19. The assay was immunoSEQ multiplex PCR, and TCRdb's table has in-frame clones only and misses some. Of roughly 480,000 clones listed, 89% are singletons. The sample consisted of peripheral blood. These receptors originate from a young man with COVID-19, enrolled during active disease.

V gene TRBV29-1 combines with J gene TRBJ1-5, with D unresolved. CDR1 and CDR2 from the germline V gene are SQVTM and ANQGSEA. The length of the CDR3 is 14 residues. V was clipped by 4 bases and J by 2 bases, with 12 bases between them. The CDR3 loop is CSVASGRGNQPQHF. CDR3 in DNA: TGCAGCGTTGCGAGTGGTCGCGGCAATCAGCCCCAGCATTTT.

This clone was recorded once. The chain links TRBV5-6 to TRBJ1-1; no clear D gene. Germline values: CDR1 SGHDT, CDR2 YYEEEE. The V end was cut by 2 bases, the J end by 7 bases, with 6 bases between. This CDR3 region has 11 residues. CDR3 protein: CASSFSGEAFF. The CDR3 DNA reads as TGTGCCAGCAGCTTTTCCGGTGAAGCTTTCTTT.

V usage is TRBV6-2 or TRBV6-3 and J usage is TRBJ2-5; D might be TRBD1 (7 bases). CDR3 length: 15 amino acids. V lost 4 bases to trimming and J lost 5 bases, with 17 bases between them. Germline CDR1 is MNHEY and CDR2 is SVGEGT. CDR3 bases: TGTGCCAGCAGTTGGAGAGGGGCAGGGGGGGAGACCCAGTACTTC. It specifies CASSWRGAGGETQYF.

The chain recombines TRBV13 with TRBJ2-7; D not certain. The length of the CDR3 is 13 residues. Trimming removed 5 bases at V and 0 bases at J, with 8 bases between. The germline V gene encodes CDR1 PRHDT and CDR2 FYEKMQ (reference sequence). Here the CDR3 reads CASSLSNSYEQYF. The CDR3 nucleotides are TGTGCCAGCAGCCTATCTAACTCCTACGAGCAGTACTTC.

This clone was picked up a small number of times. V and J are TRBV13 and TRBJ2-7; 10 positions agree with TRBD2. Germline V gene lookup returns CDR1 PRHDT and CDR2 FYEKMQ (reference sequence). The CDR3 runs 16 residues. V trimming: 5 bases; J trimming: 3 bases; junction bases outside the gene matches: 10. Written as DNA, the CDR3 is TGTGCCAGCAGCGTTCAGACTAGCGGGTGGGACTACGAGCAGTACTTC. Translation gives CASSVQTSGWDYEQYF.

The gene calls are TRBV3-1 (or the pseudogene TRBV3-2) and TRBJ2-7; 10 bases align to TRBD1. After removal of 3 bases from V and 2 bases from J, the junction contained 1 base not matched to a gene. Germline-derived CDR1 and CDR2 are LGHDT and YNNKEL (reference sequence). The CDR3 spans 14 residues. In DNA, the CDR3 is TGTGCCAGCAGCCAGGGGACAGGGGCCTACGAGCAGTACTTC. Amino acids: CASSQGTGAYEQYF.

Turning to this clone: The sample contains more than one DNA sequence encoding this CDR3. The chain carries TRBV2 and TRBJ2-1; D remains ambiguous. CDR3 length: 12 amino acids. Trimming pared 3 bases from V and 5 bases from J, leaving 5 bases between. CDR1 is SNHLY and CDR2 is FYNNEI in the germline V gene. The chain's CDR3 is CASSDRDNEQFF. The CDR3, as DNA: TGTGCCAGCAGTGATCGGGACAATGAGCAGTTCTTC.

This clone was found a few times. V and J are TRBV7-9 and TRBJ1-1, with D perhaps matching TRBD1 (5 bases). The CDR3 contains 14 residues. Trimming shortened V by 1 base and J by 0 bases, and 6 bases separated the two germline ends. Germline CDR1 is SEHNR and CDR2 is FQNEAQ (reference sequence). The CDR3 bases are TGTGCCAGCAGCTTAGGACAGATGAACACTGAAGCTTTCTTT. Translating it yields CASSLGQMNTEAFF.